What follows describes a single TCR beta chain. This specimen belongs to a study of T cell changes during pregnancy in multiple sclerosis. Sequenced by immunoSEQ multiplex PCR; TCRdb stores in-frame clones only, minus some. The table includes some 41,000 clones, around 90% detected once. Per germline, CDR1 MNHEY and CDR2 SMNVEV (reference sequence). This CDR3 comprises 17 residues. Losses at the gene ends were 0 bases for V and 5 bases for J; bases not matched to a gene: 11. The clonotype originates from a female donor with multiple sclerosis, enrolled in a pregnancy study. Sequenced input: PBMCs (not recorded whether the cells were cultured). The rearrangement uses TRBV27 and TRBJ1-2; 8 nucleotides agree with TRBD1. CDR3 amino acids: CASSLSAGGLFSYGYTF. For the CDR3, the DNA is TGTGCCAGCAGTTTATCGGCAGGGGGCCTGTTTTCGTATGGCTACACCTTC.